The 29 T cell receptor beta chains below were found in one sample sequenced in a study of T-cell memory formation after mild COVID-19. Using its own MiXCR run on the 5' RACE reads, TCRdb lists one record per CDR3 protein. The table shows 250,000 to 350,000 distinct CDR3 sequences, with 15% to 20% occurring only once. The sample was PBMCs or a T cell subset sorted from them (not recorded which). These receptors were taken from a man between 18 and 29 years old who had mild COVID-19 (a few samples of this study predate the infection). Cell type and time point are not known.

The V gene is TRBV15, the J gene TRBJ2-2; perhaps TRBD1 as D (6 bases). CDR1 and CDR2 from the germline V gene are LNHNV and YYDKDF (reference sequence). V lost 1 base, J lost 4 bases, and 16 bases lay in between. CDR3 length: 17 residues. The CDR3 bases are TGTGCCACCAGCAGAGTAGGGCAGGGGAGTTTCACCGGGGAGCTGTTTTTT. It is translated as CATSRVGQGSFTGELFF.

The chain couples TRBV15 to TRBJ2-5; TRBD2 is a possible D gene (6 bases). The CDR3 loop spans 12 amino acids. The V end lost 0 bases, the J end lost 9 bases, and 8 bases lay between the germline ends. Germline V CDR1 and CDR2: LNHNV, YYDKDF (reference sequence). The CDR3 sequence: CATSRDRRAQYF. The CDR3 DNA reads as TGTGCCACCAGCAGAGATCGGAGGGCCCAGTACTTC. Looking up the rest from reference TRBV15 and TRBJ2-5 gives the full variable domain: DAMVIQNPRYQVTQFGKPVTLSCSQTLNHNVMYWYQQKSSQAPKLLFHYYDKDFNNEADTPDNFQSRRPNTSFCFLDIRSPGLGDTAMYLCATSRDRRAQYFGPGTRLLVL.

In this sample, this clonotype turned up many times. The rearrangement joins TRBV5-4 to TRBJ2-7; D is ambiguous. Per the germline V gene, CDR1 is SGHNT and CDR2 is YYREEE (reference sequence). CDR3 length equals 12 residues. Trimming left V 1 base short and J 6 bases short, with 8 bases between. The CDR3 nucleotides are TGTGCCAGCAGCTTGATAGGAACCGAGCAGTACTTC. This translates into CASSLIGTEQYF.

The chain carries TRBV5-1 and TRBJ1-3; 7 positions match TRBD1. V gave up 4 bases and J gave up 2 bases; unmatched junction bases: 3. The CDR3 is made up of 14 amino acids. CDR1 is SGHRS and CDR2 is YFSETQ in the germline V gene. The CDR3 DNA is TGCGCCAGCAGCGTTCAGGGGGCTGGAAACACCATATATTTT. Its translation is CASSVQGAGNTIYF. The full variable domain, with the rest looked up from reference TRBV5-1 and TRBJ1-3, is KAGVTQTPRYLIKTRGQQVTLSCSPISGHRSVSWYQQTPGQGLQFLFEYFSETQRNKGNFPGRFSGRQFSNSRSEMNVSTLELGDSALYLCASSVQGAGNTIYFGEGSWLTVV.

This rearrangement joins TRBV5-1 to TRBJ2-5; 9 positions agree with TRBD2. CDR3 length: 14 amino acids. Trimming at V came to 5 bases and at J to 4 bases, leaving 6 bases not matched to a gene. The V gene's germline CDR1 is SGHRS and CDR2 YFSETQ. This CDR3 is CASRPQAGGETQYF. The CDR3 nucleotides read TGCGCCAGCAGGCCTCAAGCGGGGGGAGAGACCCAGTACTTC.

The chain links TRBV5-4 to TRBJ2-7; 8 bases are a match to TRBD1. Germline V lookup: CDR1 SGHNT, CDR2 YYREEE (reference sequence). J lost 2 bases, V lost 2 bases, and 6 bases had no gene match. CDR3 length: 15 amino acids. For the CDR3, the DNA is TGTGCCAGCAGCTTAGGTAACAGGGGGACCTACGAGCAGTACGTC. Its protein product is CASSLGNRGTYEQYV.

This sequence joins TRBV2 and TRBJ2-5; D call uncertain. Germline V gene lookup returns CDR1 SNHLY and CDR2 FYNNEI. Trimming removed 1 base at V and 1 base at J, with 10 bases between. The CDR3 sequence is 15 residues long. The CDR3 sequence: CASSEGRQLQETQYF. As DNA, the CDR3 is TGTGCCAGCAGTGAAGGCCGGCAACTCCAAGAGACCCAGTACTTC.

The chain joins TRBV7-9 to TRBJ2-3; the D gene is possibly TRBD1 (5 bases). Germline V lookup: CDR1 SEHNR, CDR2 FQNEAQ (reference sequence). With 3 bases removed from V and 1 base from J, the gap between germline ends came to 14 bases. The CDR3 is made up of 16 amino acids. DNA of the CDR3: TGTGCCAGCAGCTTTCCCAGGGCCGTGGGCACAGATACGCAGTATTTT. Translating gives CASSFPRAVGTDTQYF.

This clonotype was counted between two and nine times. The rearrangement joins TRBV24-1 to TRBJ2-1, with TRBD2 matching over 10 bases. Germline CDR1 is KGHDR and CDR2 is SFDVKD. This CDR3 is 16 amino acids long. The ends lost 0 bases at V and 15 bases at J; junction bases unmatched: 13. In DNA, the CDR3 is TGTGCCACCAGTGATTTGCGCGGTTATGCTAGCGGGGGAGCGTTCTTC. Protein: CATSDLRGYASGGAFF.

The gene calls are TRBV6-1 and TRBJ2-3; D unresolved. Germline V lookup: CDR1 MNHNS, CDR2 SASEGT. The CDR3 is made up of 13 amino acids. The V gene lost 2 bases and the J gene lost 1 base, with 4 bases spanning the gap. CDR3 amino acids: CASSETGTDTQYF. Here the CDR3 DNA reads TGTGCCAGCAGTGAAACCGGCACAGATACGCAGTATTTT.

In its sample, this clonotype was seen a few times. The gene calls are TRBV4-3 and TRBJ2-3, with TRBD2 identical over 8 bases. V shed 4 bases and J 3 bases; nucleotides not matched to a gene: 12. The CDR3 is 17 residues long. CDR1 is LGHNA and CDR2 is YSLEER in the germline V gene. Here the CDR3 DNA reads TGCGCCAGCAGCCTCTCCTTGGCGGGGGGCGGGACAGATACGCAGTATTTT. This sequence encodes CASSLSLAGGGTDTQYF.

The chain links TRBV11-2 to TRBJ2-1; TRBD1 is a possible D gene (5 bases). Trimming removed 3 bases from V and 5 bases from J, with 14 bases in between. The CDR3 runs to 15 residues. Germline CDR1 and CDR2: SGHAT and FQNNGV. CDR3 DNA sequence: TGTGCCAGCAGCTTTGGGGCCGCGTCGGACAATGAGCAGTTCTTC. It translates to CASSFGAASDNEQFF.

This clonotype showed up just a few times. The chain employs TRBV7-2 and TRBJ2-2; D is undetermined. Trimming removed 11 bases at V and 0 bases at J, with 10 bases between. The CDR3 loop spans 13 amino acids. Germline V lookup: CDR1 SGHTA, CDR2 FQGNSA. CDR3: CAAKGANTGELFF. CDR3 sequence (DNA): TGTGCCGCAAAGGGTGCGAACACCGGGGAGCTGTTTTTT.

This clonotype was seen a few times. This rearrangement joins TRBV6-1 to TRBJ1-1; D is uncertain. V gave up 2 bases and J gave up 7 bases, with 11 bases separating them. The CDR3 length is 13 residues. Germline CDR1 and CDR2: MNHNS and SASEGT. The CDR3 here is CASSEWQKIEAFF. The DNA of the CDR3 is TGTGCCAGCAGTGAATGGCAGAAAATTGAAGCTTTCTTT.

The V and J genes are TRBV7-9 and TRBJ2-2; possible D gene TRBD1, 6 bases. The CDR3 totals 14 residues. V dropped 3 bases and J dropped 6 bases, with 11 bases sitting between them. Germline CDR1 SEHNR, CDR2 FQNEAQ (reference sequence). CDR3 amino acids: CASSFRGSSGELFF. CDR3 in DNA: TGTGCCAGCAGCTTTAGGGGGTCGTCCGGGGAGCTGTTTTTT.

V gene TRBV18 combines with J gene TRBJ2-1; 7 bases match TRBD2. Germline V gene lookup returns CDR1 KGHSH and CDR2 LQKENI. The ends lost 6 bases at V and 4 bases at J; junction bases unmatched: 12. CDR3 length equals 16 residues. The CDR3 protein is CASSGRGRAGYNEQFF. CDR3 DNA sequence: TGTGCCAGCTCTGGAAGGGGCAGAGCGGGGTACAATGAGCAGTTCTTC.

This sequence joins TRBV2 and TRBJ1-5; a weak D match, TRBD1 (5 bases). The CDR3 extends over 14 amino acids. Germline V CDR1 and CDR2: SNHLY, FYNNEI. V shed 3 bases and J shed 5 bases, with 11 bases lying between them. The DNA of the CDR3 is TGTGCCAGCAGTGATGTCGGGGGAGATCAGCCCCAGCATTTT. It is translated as CASSDVGGDQPQHF.

Written as DNA, the CDR3 is TGTGCCAGCAGCTTAGGGGGACTCCACGAGCAGTACGTC. Its protein product is CASSLGGLHEQYV. The chain is built from TRBV7-6 and TRBJ2-7; D is perhaps TRBD2 (6 bases). The CDR3 covers 13 residues. Trimming removed 1 base from V and 5 bases from J, with 9 bases in between. Germline CDR1 and CDR2: SGHVS and FNYEAQ.

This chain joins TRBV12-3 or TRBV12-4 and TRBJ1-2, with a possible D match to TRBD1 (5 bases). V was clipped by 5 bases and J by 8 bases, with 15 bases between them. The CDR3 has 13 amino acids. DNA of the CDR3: TGTGCCAGCAGTCGTTTCCCGGGGGGAGGCTACACCTTC. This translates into CASSRFPGGGYTF.

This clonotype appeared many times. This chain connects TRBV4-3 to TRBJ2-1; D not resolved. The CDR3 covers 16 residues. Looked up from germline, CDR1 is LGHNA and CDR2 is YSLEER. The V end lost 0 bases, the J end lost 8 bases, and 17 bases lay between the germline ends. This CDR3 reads CASSQDFRAREDEQFF. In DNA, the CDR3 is TGCGCCAGCAGCCAAGATTTTAGGGCCCGTGAGGATGAGCAGTTCTTC.

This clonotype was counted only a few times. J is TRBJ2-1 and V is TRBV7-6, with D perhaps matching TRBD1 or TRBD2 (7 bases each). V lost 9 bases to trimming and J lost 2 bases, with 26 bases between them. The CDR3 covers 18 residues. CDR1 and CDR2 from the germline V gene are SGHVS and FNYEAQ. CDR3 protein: CARGGTEEAGLTYNEQFF. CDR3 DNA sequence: TGTGCCAGGGGGGGGACAGAAGAGGCGGGGTTAACCTACAATGAGCAGTTCTTC.

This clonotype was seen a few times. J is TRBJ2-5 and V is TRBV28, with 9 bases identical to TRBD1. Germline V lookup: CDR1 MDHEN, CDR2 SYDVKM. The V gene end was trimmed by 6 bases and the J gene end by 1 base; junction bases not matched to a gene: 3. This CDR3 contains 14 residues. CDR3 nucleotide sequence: TGTGCCAGCAGGCAACAGGGGGCCCAAGAGACCCAGTACTTC. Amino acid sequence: CASRQQGAQETQYF.

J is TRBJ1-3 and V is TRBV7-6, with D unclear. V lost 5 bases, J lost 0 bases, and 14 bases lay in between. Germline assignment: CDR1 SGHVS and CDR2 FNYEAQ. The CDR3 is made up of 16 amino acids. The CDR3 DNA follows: TGTGCCAGCAGCCCTAATGGGGTTGTCTCTGGAAACACCATATATTTT. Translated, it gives CASSPNGVVSGNTIYF.

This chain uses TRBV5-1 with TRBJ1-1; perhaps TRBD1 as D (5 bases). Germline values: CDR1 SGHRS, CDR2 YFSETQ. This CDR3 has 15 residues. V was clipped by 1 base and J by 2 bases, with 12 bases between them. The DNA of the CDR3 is TGCGCCAGCAGCTTGCCGACAGATTTAAACACTGAAGCTTTCTTT. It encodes CASSLPTDLNTEAFF.

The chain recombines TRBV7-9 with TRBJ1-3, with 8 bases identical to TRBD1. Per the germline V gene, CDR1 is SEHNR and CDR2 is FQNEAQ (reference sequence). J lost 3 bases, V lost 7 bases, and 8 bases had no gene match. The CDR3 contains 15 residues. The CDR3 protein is CASKEYGQGGNTIYF. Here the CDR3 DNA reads TGTGCCAGCAAGGAGTACGGACAGGGTGGAAACACCATATATTTT.

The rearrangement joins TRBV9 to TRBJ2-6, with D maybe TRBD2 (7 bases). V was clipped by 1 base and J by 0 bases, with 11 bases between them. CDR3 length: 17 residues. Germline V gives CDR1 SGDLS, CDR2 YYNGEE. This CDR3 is CASSVTGGPSGANVLTF. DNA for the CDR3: TGTGCCAGCAGCGTAACCGGGGGGCCCTCTGGGGCCAACGTCCTGACTTTC.

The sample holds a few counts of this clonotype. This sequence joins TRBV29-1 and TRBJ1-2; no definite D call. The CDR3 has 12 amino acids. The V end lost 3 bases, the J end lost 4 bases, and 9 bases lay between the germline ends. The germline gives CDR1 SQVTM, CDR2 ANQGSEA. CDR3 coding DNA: TGCAGCGTTGATCGTCCTACCTATGGCTACACCTTC. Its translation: CSVDRPTYGYTF.

The CDR3 DNA sequence: TGTGCCAGCGGCCTTGAGAGGGTACAGTACTTC. Protein: CASGLERVQYF. The genes are TRBV3-1 and TRBJ2-4; maybe TRBD2 (5 bases). Trimming left V 8 bases short and J 13 bases short, with 15 bases between. CDR3 size: 11 residues. CDR1 is LGHDT, CDR2 YNNKEL, per germline (reference sequence).

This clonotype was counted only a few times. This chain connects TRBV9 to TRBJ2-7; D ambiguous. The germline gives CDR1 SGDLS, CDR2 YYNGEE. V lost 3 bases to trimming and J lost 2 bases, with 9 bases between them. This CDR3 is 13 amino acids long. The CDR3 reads CASSGGSPYEQYF. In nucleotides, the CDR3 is TGTGCCAGCAGCGGAGGATCGCCCTACGAGCAGTACTTC.